This is a list of T cell receptor beta chains from one sample in a study of T cells in Graves' hyperthyroidism and ophthalmopathy. From the multiplex PCR reads, TCRdb called clonotypes with MiXCR, one entry per CDR3 protein. In the table there are about 360,000 distinct CDR3 sequences, about 13% of which are singletons. Sequencing used blood. The receptors originated from a woman between 18 and 30 years old with Graves' hyperthyroidism. The CDR3 runs from the conserved cysteine through the conserved F or W. Some rows have no size entry. The others give once, few or many, or a class for an expanded clone.

j_call clone_size v_call cdr3_aa
TRBJ2-1 NA TRBV12-3/TRBV12-4 CASSSPKAGGYNEQFF
TRBJ2-7 many TRBV19 CASSTLYTGSSSYEQYF
TRBJ1-6 many TRBV19 CASSMWSGTGDSPLHF
TRBJ2-2 NA TRBV3-1 CASSQGSGGTGELFF
TRBJ1-2 many TRBV7-9 CASSPQDNYGYTF
TRBJ2-3 many TRBV29-1 CSVGLAGDPDTQYF
TRBJ1-5 NA TRBV4-1 CASSQHRALNQPQHF
TRBJ2-7 many TRBV10-1 CASSDTGTTYEQYF
TRBJ2-6 NA TRBV28 CASSLLPLNSGANVLTF
TRBJ2-2 many TRBV27 CASSLLGTVVGGELFF
TRBJ2-3 few TRBV5-4 CASSLAQAREFTDTQYF
TRBJ2-1 many TRBV6-1 CASRQGIAYNEQFF
TRBJ1-5 many TRBV7-9 CASSPRGGNQPQHF
TRBJ1-3 many TRBV12-3/TRBV12-4 CASRPGQGTPGNTIYF
TRBJ2-7 many TRBV13 CASSGQTGTGTYEQYF
TRBJ1-5 few TRBV19 CASSPPGQGVLAQHF
TRBJ2-7 many TRBV28 CASSPTYEQYF
TRBJ1-2 many TRBV11-2 CASSLDRDRGNYGYTF
TRBJ2-2 many TRBV20-1 CSARSRILGELFF
TRBJ2-1 many TRBV20-1 CSATHGLAGTYNEQFF
TRBJ1-1 few TRBV19 CASSPSPQGANTEAFF
TRBJ2-5 few TRBV14 CASSHKRGLAGVGETQYF
TRBJ1-6 many TRBV7-8 CASSLAQGQVSPLHF
TRBJ2-3 many TRBV9 CASSVGVGEFTDTQYF
TRBJ2-7 few TRBV19 CASGPSGMSSYEQYF
TRBJ2-5 many TRBV12-3/TRBV12-4 CASSFNRHTETQYF
TRBJ2-3 NA TRBV6-1 CASSVASGRTPDTQYF
TRBJ1-3 NA TRBV4-1 CASSQVPGGNTIYF
TRBJ2-1 many TRBV20-1 CSARGTSGTKANEQFF
TRBJ1-2 many TRBV5-5 CASERGSGYGYTF
TRBJ1-2 few TRBV13 CASAKGQGELGGYTF
TRBJ2-2 NA TRBV5-4 CASSPQEWGTGELLF
TRBJ2-2 few TRBV6-1 CASSKASGKTGELFF
TRBJ2-7 few TRBV20-1 CSANRGSSWSYEQYF
TRBJ2-6 many TRBV7-2 CASTFRASGRFPPLGANVLTF
TRBJ2-1 NA TRBV20-1 CSARDPGRNSYNEQFF
TRBJ1-6 NA TRBV4-1 CASSQKIGTGGGSYNSPLHF
TRBJ2-7 many TRBV7-9 CASTTRGGEQYF
TRBJ2-7 many TRBV12-3/TRBV12-4 CASSLHQAEQYF
TRBJ2-7 many TRBV4-1 CASSQAPDYSYEQYF
TRBJ2-2 many TRBV10-3 CAISEGTGELFF
TRBJ1-2 many TRBV28 CAIAGTDYGYTF
TRBJ2-4 few TRBV7-3 CASSPGSRNIQYF
TRBJ1-4 many TRBV12-3/TRBV12-4 CASSLVQGGNEKLFF
TRBJ1-2 many TRBV20-1 CSANPRGLHYGYTF
TRBJ2-7 few TRBV28 CASSLGLGPSYEQYF
TRBJ1-3 few TRBV7-9 CASRGDFSGNAIYF